The rows below give T cell receptor beta chains drawn from one sample of a study of control samples from healthy donors and cancer patients. TCRdb's copy holds only in-frame clones and misses some; the assay was immunoSEQ multiplex PCR. The sample yields roughly 90,000 clones, approximately 95% seen once. Sequencing was done on a sample of blood. The receptor source for this set is a woman aged 30 to 39 in good health. Both conserved end residues are part of each CDR3. A D gene is named only where the DNA matches it firmly. Clone size is not always given. Where it is, it says once, few, many or a class for expanded clones.

>TRBJ2-7|TRBV7-3|NA|TRBD1
TGTGCCAGCAGCTCACACACAGGGGCAGGGGAGCAGTACTTC
CASSSHTGAGEQYF
>TRBJ2-7|TRBV10-2|once|NA
TGCGCCAGCAGCGCCGATATCGGGGGCTACGAGCAGTACTTC
CASSADIGGYEQYF
>TRBJ1-3|TRBV24-1|NA|NA
TGTGCCACCAGTGAGACAGGCTCTGGAAACACCATATATTTT
CATSETGSGNTIYF
>TRBJ1-6|TRBV5-1|NA|TRBD1
TGCGCCAGCAGCTTACAGACAGGGGGCAATTCACCCCTCCACTTT
CASSLQTGGNSPLHF
>TRBJ2-1|TRBV7-3|NA|TRBD2
TGTGCCAGCAGCCCCTTTCTAGCGGGACCCAATGAGCAGTTCTTC
CASSPFLAGPNEQFF
>TRBJ1-2|TRBV9|once|TRBD1
TGTGCCAGCAGCCCGGGGACAGAAGGGGTCAAGAATGGCTACACCTTC
CASSPGTEGVKNGYTF
>TRBJ1-2|TRBV4-1|NA|TRBD1
TGCGCCAGCAGCCACCGAGGAGACAGGGACTTCGGCTACACCTTC
CASSHRGDRDFGYTF
>TRBJ2-2|TRBV24-1|NA|NA
TGTGCCACCAGTGATTTGTCGGGGGCGAACACCGGGGAGCTGTTTTTT
CATSDLSGANTGELFF
>TRBJ1-6|TRBV2|NA|NA
TGTGCCAGCAGAGGCCAGGGTAGTAGTTCACCCCTCCACTTT
CASRGQGSSSPLHF
>TRBJ2-3|TRBV11-2|NA|NA
TGTGCCAGCAGCCGGGATCTGAGGGGGGCATTGGGCACAGATACGCAGTATTTT
CASSRDLRGALGTDTQYF
>TRBJ1-2|TRBV9|NA|NA
TGTGCCAGCAGCCCGAGGGACACCTTTAACTATGGCTACACCTTC
CASSPRDTFNYGYTF
>TRBJ2-2|TRBV3-1/TRBV3-2|NA|NA
TGTGCCAGCAGCCGGGCAGCGAACACCGGGGAGCTGTTTTTT
CASSRAANTGELFF